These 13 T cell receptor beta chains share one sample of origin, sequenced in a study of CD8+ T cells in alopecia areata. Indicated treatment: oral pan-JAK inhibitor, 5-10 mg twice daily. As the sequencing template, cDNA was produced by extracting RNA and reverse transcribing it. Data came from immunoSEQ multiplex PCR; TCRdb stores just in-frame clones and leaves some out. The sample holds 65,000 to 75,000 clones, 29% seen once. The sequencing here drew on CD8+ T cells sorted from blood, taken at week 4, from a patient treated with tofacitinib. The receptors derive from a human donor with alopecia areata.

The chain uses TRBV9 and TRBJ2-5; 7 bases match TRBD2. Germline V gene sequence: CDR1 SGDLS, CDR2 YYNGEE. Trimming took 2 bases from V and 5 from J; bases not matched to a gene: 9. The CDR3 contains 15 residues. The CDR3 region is CASSVSGTQVETQYF. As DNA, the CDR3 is TGTGCCAGCAGCGTGAGCGGGACCCAGGTGGAGACCCAGTACTTC.

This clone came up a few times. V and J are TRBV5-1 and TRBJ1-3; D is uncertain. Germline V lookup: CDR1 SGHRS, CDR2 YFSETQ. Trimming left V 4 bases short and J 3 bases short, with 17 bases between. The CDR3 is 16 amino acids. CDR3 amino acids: CASSEAGLPLGNTIYF. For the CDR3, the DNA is TGCGCCAGCAGCGAAGCAGGTCTCCCTCTTGGAAACACCATATATTTT.

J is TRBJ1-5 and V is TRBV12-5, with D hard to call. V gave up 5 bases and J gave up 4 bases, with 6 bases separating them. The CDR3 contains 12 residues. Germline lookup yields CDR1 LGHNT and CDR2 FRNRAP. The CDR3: CASGRENQPQHF. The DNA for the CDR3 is TGTGCTAGTGGTCGAGAGAATCAGCCCCAGCATTTT.

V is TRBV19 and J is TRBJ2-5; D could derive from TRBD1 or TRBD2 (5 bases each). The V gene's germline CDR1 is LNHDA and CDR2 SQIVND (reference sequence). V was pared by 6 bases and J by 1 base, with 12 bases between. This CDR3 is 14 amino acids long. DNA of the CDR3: TGTGCCAGTAGGGGGCCGGGAAGCCAAGAGACCCAGTACTTC. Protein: CASRGPGSQETQYF.

CDR3 protein: CASSVEAGDGGGELFF. DNA of the CDR3: TGTGCCAGCAGTGTTGAAGCGGGAGACGGTGGCGGGGAGCTGTTTTTT. J is TRBJ2-2 and V is TRBV6-4, with TRBD2 identical over 8 bases. CDR1 and CDR2 from the germline V gene are MRHNA and SNTAGT. V lost 4 bases to trimming and J lost 7 bases; unmatched junction nucleotides: 11. The CDR3 runs 16 residues.

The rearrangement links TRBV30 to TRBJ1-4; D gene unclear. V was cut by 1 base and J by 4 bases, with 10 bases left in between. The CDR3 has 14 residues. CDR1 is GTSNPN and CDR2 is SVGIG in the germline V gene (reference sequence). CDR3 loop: CAWSGWPINEKLFF. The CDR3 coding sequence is TGTGCCTGGAGTGGTTGGCCTATTAATGAAAAACTGTTTTTT.

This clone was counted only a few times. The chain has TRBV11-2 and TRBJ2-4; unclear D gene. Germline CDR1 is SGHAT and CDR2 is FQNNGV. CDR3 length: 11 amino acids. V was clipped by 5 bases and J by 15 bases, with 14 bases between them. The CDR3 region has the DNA TGTGCCAGCAGCGCAGACCCCAAACGGTACTTC. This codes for CASSADPKRYF.

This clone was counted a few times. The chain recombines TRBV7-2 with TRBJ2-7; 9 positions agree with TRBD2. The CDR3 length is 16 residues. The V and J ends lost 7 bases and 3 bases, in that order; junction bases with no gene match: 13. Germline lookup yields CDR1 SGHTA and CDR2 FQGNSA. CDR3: CASISGAASGNYEQYF. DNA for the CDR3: TGTGCCAGCATCAGCGGGGCGGCTAGCGGGAACTACGAGCAGTACTTC.

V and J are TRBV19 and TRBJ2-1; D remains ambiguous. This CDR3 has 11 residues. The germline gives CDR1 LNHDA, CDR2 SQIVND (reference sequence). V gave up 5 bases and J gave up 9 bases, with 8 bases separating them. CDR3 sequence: CASSFSVEQFF. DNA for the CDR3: TGTGCCAGTAGTTTTAGTGTTGAGCAGTTCTTC.

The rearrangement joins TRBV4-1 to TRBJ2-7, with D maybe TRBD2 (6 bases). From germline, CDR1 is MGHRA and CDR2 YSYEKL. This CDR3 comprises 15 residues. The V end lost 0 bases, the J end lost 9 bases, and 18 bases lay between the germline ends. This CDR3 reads CASSQESPGAGGQYF. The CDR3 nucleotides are TGCGCCAGCAGCCAAGAATCTCCGGGTGCCGGGGGGCAGTACTTC.

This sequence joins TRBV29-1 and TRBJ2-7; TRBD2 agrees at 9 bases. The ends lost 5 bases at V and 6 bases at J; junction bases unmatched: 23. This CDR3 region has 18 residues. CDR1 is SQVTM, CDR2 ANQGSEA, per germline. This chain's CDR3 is CSVLWGATPGLATLEQYF. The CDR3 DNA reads TGCAGCGTTTTATGGGGGGCAACTCCGGGACTAGCAACCCTCGAGCAGTACTTC.

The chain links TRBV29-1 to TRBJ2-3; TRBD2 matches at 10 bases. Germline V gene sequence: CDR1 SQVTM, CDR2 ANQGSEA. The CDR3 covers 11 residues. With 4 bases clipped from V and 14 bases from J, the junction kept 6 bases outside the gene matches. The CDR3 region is CSVGTSGGLYF. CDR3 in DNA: TGCAGCGTTGGGACTAGCGGCGGGTTGTATTTT.

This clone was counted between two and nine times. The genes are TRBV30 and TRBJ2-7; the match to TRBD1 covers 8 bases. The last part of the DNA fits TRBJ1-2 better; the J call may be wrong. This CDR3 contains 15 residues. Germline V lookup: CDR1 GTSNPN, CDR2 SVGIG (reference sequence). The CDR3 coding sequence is TGTGCCTGGATCCTGCGGGGACAGGAGGGCTATGGCTACACCTTC. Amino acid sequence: CAWILRGQEGYGYTF.